This TCR beta chain was sequenced during a study of control samples from healthy donors and cancer patients. V dropped 0 bases and J dropped 4 bases, with 12 bases sitting between them. This CDR3 has 15 residues. CDR1 and CDR2 (germline): LGHDT, YNNKEL (reference sequence). Notes on this clone: This specimen includes other DNA sequences encoding the same CDR3.

Sequencing was performed with immunoSEQ multiplex PCR; in TCRdb, only in-frame clones are kept and a portion is missing. The sample has 150,000 or so clones, about 93% seen once. Sequencing was done on a sample of blood. The origin of this receptor is a man aged 45 to 65 in good health. The V call is TRBV3-1 (or the pseudogene TRBV3-2), the J call TRBJ2-5; possibly TRBD1 or TRBD2 for D (5 bases each). In DNA form, the CDR3 reads TGTGCCAGCAGCCAAGATCCGGGACCCAGAGAGACCCAGTACTTC. Translation: CASSQDPGPRETQYF.